This is a list of T cell receptor beta chains from one sample in a study of T cells in Graves' hyperthyroidism and ophthalmopathy. Each CDR3 protein is one row after TCRdb ran MiXCR on the multiplex PCR reads. The sample lists about 570,000 distinct CDR3 sequences, about 45% occurring once. Sequences were obtained from peripheral blood or thyroid tissue (not recorded which). The receptors were gathered from an adult woman with Graves' disease, either hyperthyroidism or ophthalmopathy (not recorded which). The CDR3 runs from the conserved cysteine through the conserved F or W. The order of the fields is D gene, J gene, V gene, CDR3 protein. The D gene is left open where the match is weak.

. TRBJ2-2 TRBV14 CASSPQGVQENTGELFF
. TRBJ1-1 TRBV7-6 CASSSLLAKRNTEAFF
. TRBJ2-7 TRBV19 CASSIGPVHEQYF
. TRBJ1-2 TRBV25-1 CASSLSRRGNYGYTF
TRBD1 TRBJ1-3 TRBV6-2/TRBV6-3 CASSYPSGGSGNTIYF
. TRBJ1-3 TRBV20-1 CSARPGLRNTIYF
TRBD2 TRBJ2-7 TRBV20-1 CSARGRGGSYEQYF
. TRBJ2-5 TRBV5-6 CASSGHQGETQYF
. TRBJ1-1 TRBV29-1 CSVGALYTEAFF
. TRBJ1-4 TRBV25-1 CASSESRIVTEKLFF
. TRBJ1-5 TRBV19 CASSMQSGPQHF
. TRBJ2-7 TRBV2 CASSGGDPGQFEQYF
. TRBJ1-2 TRBV14 CASSQGRGVIYGYTF
. TRBJ2-5 TRBV9 CASSVGVGQETQYF
. TRBJ2-3 TRBV2 CASRQVTDTQYF
. TRBJ1-1 TRBV27 CASSLQAVNTEAFF
. TRBJ1-2 TRBV28 CASSSGVGYTF
TRBD2 TRBJ2-7 TRBV25-1 CASSETWLAGEQYF
. TRBJ1-4 TRBV7-2 CASSLNGRRNEKLFF
. TRBJ1-2 TRBV29-1 CSVDGEEYGFLGF
. TRBJ1-2 TRBV20-1 CSGLRGAPYGYTF
TRBD1 TRBJ1-2 TRBV29-1 CSVEGGTGGRANYGYTF